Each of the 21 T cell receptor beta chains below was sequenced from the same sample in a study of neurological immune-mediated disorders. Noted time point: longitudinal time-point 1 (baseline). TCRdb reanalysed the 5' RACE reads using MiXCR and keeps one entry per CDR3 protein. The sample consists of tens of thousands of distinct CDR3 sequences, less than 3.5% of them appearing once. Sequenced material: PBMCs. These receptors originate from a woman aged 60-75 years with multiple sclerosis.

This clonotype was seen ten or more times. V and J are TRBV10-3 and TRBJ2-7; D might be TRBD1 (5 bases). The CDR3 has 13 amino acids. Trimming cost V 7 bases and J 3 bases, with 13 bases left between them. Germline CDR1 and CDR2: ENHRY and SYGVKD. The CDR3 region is CAIKEQVHYEQYF. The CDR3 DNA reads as TGTGCCATCAAGGAACAGGTTCACTACGAGCAGTACTTC.

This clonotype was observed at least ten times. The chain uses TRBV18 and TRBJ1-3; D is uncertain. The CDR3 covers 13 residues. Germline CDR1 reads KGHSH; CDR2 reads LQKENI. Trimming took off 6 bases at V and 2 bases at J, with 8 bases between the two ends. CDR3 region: CASSEATGNTIYF. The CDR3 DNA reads TGTGCCAGCTCGGAAGCTACTGGAAACACCATATATTTT.

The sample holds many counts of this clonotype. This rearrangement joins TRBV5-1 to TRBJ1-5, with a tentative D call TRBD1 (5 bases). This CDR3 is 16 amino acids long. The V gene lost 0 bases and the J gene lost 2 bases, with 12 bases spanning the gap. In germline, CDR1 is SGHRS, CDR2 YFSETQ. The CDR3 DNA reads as TGCGCCAGCAGCTTGGATGGTCTGGGGGGCAATCAGCCCCAGCATTTT. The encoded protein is CASSLDGLGGNQPQHF.

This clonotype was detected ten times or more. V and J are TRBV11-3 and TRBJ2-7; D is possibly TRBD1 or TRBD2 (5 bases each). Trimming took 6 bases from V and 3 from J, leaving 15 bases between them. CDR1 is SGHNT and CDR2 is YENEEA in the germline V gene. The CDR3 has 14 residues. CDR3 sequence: CASSPPGRYYEQYF. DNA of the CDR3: TGTGCCAGCAGTCCTCCGGGACGGTACTACGAGCAGTACTTC.

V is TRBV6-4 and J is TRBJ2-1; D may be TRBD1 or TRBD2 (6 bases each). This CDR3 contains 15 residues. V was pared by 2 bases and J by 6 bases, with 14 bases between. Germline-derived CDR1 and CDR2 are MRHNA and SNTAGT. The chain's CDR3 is CASSDLKQGGNEQFF. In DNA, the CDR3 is TGTGCCAGCAGTGACCTTAAACAGGGAGGCAATGAGCAGTTCTTC.

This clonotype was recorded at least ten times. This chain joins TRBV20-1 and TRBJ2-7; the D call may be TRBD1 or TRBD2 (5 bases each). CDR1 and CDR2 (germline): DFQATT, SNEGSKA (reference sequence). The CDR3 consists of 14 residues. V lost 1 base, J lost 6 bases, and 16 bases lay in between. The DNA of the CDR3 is TGCAGTGCTAGAGTACCCGGGACCGGTCCCGAGCAGTACTTC. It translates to CSARVPGTGPEQYF.

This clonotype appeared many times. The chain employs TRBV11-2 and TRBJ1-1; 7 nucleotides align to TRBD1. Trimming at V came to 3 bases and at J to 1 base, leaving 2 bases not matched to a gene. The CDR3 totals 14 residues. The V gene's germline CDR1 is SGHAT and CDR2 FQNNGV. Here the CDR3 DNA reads TGTGCCAGCAGCTTGACAGGGCAGAACACTGAAGCTTTCTTT. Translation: CASSLTGQNTEAFF.

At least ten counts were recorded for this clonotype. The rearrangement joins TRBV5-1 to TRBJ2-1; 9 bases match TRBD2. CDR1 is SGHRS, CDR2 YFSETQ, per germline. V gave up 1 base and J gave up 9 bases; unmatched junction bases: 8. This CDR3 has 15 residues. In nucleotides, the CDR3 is TGCGCCAGCAGCTTGTCGAGCGGGGGGACTGGTGAGCAGTTCTTC. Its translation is CASSLSSGGTGEQFF. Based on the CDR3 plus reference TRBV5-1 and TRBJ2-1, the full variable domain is KAGVTQTPRYLIKTRGQQVTLSCSPISGHRSVSWYQQTPGQGLQFLFEYFSETQRNKGNFPGRFSGRQFSNSRSEMNVSTLELGDSALYLCASSLSSGGTGEQFFGPGTRLTVL.

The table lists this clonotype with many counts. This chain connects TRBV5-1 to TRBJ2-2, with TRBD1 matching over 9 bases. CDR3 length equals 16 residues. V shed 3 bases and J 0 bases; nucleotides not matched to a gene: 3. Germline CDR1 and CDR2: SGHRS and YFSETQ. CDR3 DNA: TGCGCCAGCAGCTGGACAGGGGCGACGAACACCGGGGAGCTGTTTTTT. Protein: CASSWTGATNTGELFF.

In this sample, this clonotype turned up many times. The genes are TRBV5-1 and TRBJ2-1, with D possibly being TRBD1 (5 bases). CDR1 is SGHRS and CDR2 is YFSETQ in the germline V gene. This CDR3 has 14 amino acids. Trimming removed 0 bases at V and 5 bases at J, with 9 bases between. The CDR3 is CASSLVSTDNEQFF. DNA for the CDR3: TGCGCCAGCAGCTTGGTATCGACAGACAATGAGCAGTTCTTC. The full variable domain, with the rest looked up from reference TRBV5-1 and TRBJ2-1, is KAGVTQTPRYLIKTRGQQVTLSCSPISGHRSVSWYQQTPGQGLQFLFEYFSETQRNKGNFPGRFSGRQFSNSRSEMNVSTLELGDSALYLCASSLVSTDNEQFFGPGTRLTVL.

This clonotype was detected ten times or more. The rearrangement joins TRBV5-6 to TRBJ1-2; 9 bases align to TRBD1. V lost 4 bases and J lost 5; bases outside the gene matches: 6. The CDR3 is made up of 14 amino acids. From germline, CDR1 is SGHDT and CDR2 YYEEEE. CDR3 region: CASSLEQGAYGYTF. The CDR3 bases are TGTGCCAGCAGCCTGGAACAGGGGGCGTATGGCTACACCTTC.

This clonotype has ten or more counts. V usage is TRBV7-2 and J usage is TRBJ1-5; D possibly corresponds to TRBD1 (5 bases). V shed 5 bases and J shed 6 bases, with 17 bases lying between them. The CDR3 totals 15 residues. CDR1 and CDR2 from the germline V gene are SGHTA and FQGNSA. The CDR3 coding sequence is TGTGCCAGCAGCAAACAAGGCACAGGTAGTCAGCCCCAGCATTTT. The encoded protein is CASSKQGTGSQPQHF.

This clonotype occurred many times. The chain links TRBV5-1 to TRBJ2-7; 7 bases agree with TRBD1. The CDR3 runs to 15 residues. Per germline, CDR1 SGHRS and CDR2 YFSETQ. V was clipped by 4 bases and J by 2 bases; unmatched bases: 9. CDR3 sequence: CASSGRQGDPYEQYF. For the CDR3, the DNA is TGCGCCAGCAGCGGTAGGCAGGGGGATCCCTACGAGCAGTACTTC.

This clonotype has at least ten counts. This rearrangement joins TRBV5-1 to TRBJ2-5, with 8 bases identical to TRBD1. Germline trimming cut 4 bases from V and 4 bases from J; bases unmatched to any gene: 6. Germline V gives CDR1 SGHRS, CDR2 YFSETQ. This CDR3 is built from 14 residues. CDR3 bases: TGCGCCAGCAGCATGACAGGGGCGGGAGAGACCCAGTACTTC. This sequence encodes CASSMTGAGETQYF.

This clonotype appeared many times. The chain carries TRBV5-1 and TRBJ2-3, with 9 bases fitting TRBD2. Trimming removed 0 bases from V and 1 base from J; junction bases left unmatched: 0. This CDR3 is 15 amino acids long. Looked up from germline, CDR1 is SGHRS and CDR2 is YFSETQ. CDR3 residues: CASSLASGGTDTQYF. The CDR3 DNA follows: TGCGCCAGCAGCTTGGCTAGCGGGGGCACAGATACGCAGTATTTT.

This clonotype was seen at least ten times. The CDR3 DNA reads as TGTGCCAGCAGTTTAAGTGGGGGGGCCCCGGGAGAGACCCAGTACTTC. Translation: CASSLSGGAPGETQYF. The rearrangement uses TRBV12-3 or TRBV12-4 and TRBJ2-5; D might be TRBD2 (7 bases). The V gene lost 2 bases and the J gene lost 4 bases, with 17 bases spanning the gap. The CDR3 has 16 residues.

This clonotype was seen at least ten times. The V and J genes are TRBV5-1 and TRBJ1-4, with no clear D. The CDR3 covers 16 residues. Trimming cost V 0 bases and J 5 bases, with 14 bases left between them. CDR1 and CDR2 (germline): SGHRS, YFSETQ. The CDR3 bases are TGCGCCAGCAGCTTGGCCCCCGGACTGTTGAATGAAAAACTGTTTTTT. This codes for CASSLAPGLLNEKLFF.

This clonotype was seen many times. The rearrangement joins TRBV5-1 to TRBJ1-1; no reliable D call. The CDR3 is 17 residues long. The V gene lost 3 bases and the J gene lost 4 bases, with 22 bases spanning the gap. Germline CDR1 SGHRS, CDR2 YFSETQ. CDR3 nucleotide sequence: TGCGCCAGCAGCTCCCCCGGTGGCAGAACGGCCCTCACTGAAGCTTTCTTT. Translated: CASSSPGGRTALTEAFF.

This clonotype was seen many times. The CDR3 DNA reads TGTGCCAGCAGCTTAGTGGGGCAGCCCTCACCCTACGAGCAGTACTTC. Translated: CASSLVGQPSPYEQYF. The V gene is TRBV7-2, the J gene TRBJ2-7; a weak D match, TRBD1 (5 bases). V lost 1 base to trimming and J lost 2 bases, with 15 bases between them. Germline lookup yields CDR1 SGHTA and CDR2 FQGNSA. The CDR3 spans 16 residues.

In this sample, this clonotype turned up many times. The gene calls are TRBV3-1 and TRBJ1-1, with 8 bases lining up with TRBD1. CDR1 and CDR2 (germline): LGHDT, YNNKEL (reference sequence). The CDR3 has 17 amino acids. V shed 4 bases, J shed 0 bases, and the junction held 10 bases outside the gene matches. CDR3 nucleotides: TGTGCCAGCAGCCTCAACAGGGGGAGGATTATGAACACTGAAGCTTTCTTT. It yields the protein CASSLNRGRIMNTEAFF. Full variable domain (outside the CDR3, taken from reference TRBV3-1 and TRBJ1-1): DTAVSQTPKYLVTQMGNDKSIKCEQNLGHDTMYWYKQDSKKFLKIMFSYNNKELIINETVPNRFSPKSPDKAHLNLHINSLELGDSAVYFCASSLNRGRIMNTEAFFGQGTRLTVV.

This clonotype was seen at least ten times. DNA of the CDR3: TGCGCCAGCAGCTTCCGGGGTCAGAACACCGGGGAGCTGTTTTTT. This gives the protein CASSFRGQNTGELFF. This rearrangement joins TRBV5-1 to TRBJ2-2, with D maybe TRBD2 (5 bases). The CDR3 loop spans 15 amino acids. The germline V gene has CDR1 SGHRS and CDR2 YFSETQ. V lost 2 bases and J 1 base, leaving 9 bases between the germline ends.